This T cell receptor (beta chain) was sequenced for a study of T cell responses to AZD1222 COVID-19 vaccine. General observations from the study: Clonal diversity was possibly underestimated, and white British individuals and females predominated among donors.

On this clone: Antigen specificity is unknown.

TCRdb's copy holds only in-frame clones and misses some; the assay was immunoSEQ multiplex PCR. The table records 95,000 to 100,000 clones, roughly 84% of them present only once. In germline, CDR1 is MNHEY, CDR2 SVGAGI. This CDR3 comprises 13 residues. Trimming shortened V by 4 bases and J by 4 bases, and 11 bases separated the two germline ends. The sequence was obtained from an adult in good health. The sequences come from peripheral blood, collected on day 0 of AZD1222 vaccination. The V call is TRBV6-5, the J call TRBJ2-7; D ambiguous. DNA of the CDR3: TGTGCCAGCAGTTCCCCCTCTTTATACGAGCAGTACTTC. Its translation is CASSSPSLYEQYF.